Here is one TCR beta chain with its context. Its antigen is not known. Time point of the sample: newly diagnosed GD, antithyroid drugs for less than 3 months. PBMCs provided the RNA from which the TCR library was made. CDR3 size: 13 residues. The V end lost 6 bases, the J end lost 3 bases, and 11 bases lay between the germline ends. The data stem from a study of regulatory T cells in long-lasting Graves disease. Overall study findings and caveats: Persistent Graves' patients possessed reduced TCR diversity relative to recently diagnosed ones.

Library construction for TCR beta used iRepertoire HTBI primers and Arm-PCR of CDR3 regions. MiXCR, applied by TCRdb to the multiplex PCR reads, yields one record per CDR3 protein. Altogether some 330,000 distinct CDR3 sequences are present, 10% to 15% being singletons, with the ten largest covering about 19%. This sample was also put to use in a study of T cells in Graves' hyperthyroidism and ophthalmopathy. From that paper: Exclusion of patients followed from uncontrolled infection, other autoimmune disease, pregnancy or lactation. Clinical symptoms, serum thyroxine and TRAb, thyroid ultrasound and orbital computed tomography were used for the diagnoses. Most clonotypes expanded in thyroid above 0.001 were likewise present in blood.

This receptor was obtained from a woman aged 18-29 years with Graves disease. The sequences come from peripheral blood mononuclear cells (PBMCs), collected at new diagnosis, from a patient treated with antithyroid drugs. V is TRBV12-3 or TRBV12-4 and J is TRBJ1-2; the D gene is possibly TRBD1 (5 bases). CDR3 coding DNA: TGTGCCAGCAGAGTTTTAGGGGACTATGGCTACACCTTC. This encodes CASRVLGDYGYTF.